These T cell receptor beta chains were read from a single sample in a study of regulatory T cells. Here immunoSEQ multiplex PCR was the method, and the copy in TCRdb shows in-frame clones only, minus some. This sample has under 35,000 clones, with about 93% found just once. What was sequenced was conventional CD4+ T cells sorted from blood. These receptors were collected from a child younger than 10 with CD3G deficiency. The CDR3 runs from the conserved cysteine through the conserved F or W. The D gene is left open where the match is weak. Only some rows state a clone size, as once, few, many or a class for expanded clones.

d_call clone_size j_call v_call cdr3_nt cdr3_aa
TRBD1 - TRBJ2-7 TRBV9 TGTGCCGGTCTACCCAAGTTTGGGACAGGGCTTCATTATGGCGAGCAGTACTTC CAGLPKFGTGLHYGEQYF
- - TRBJ2-7 TRBV28 TGTGCCAGCAGTTTTTTGGGCAGGAGGGAGCAGTACTTC CASSFLGRREQYF
- - TRBJ2-2 TRBV28 TGTGCCAGCAGTTTTGGGGGAAAATACACCGGGGAGCTGTTTTTT CASSFGGKYTGELFF
- - TRBJ2-1 TRBV10-3 TGTGCCATCCGAGGCGGAGAGGAGCAGTTCTTC CAIRGGEEQFF
TRBD1 - TRBJ2-1 TRBV30 TGTGCCTGGAGCCCAGGACAGGGGGGCAATGAGCAGTTCTTC CAWSPGQGGNEQFF
- - TRBJ1-1 TRBV6-1 TGTGCCAGCAGTGTGACCGGGTGGAACACTGAAGCTTTCTTT CASSVTGWNTEAFF
TRBD1 - TRBJ2-2 TRBV28 TGTGCCAGCAGTGGGACAGGGTCTCGCGCCGGGGAGCTGTTTTTT CASSGTGSRAGELFF
TRBD2 - TRBJ2-1 TRBV5-1 TGCGCCAGCAGCTTTAGCGGGAGTGTGAATGAGCAGTTCTTC CASSFSGSVNEQFF
- once TRBJ2-7 TRBV6-8 TGTGCCAGCAGTACACAAGGGGTCTACGAGCAGTACTTT CASSTQGVYEQYF
TRBD1 - TRBJ2-7 TRBV6-5 TGTGCCAGCAGTTACAACCAGGGGGCCTACGAGCAGTACTTC CASSYNQGAYEQYF
- - TRBJ2-3 TRBV5-1 TGCGCCAGCAGCAATGACGGGTCAGATACGCAGTATTTT CASSNDGSDTQYF
- - TRBJ2-3 TRBV18 TGTGCCAGCTCACCAATGGGGTCCGGAGGAAATACGCAGTATTTT CASSPMGSGGNTQYF
TRBD1 few TRBJ1-1 TRBV28 TGTGCCAGCAGTTCAGGGGACAGGGGGCGTACTGAAGCTTTCTTT CASSSGDRGRTEAFF
TRBD2 - TRBJ2-1 TRBV6-1 TGTGCCAGCAGTGCTCTAGCGGGAGGCCCCCCCAAGCAGTTCTTC CASSALAGGPPKQFF
- - TRBJ2-6 TRBV30 TGTGCCTGGAGTGGTGGGGGGGCCAACGTCCTGACTTTC CAWSGGGANVLTF
TRBD1 - TRBJ2-1 TRBV4-1 TGCGCCAGCAGCCGACCGGGACAGATCTTAACTTACAATGAGCAGTTCTTC CASSRPGQILTYNEQFF
TRBD1 - TRBJ1-1 TRBV10-3 TGTGCCACCGCAGGGGGCGTGAACACTGAAGCTTTCTTT CATAGGVNTEAFF
- - TRBJ2-2 TRBV28 TGTGCCAGCAGTTTTCGAGGTGGGGAGCTGTTTTTT CASSFRGGELFF
- - TRBJ2-4 TRBV5-1 TGCGCCAGCAGCTTGGGCGCGGGCAGGGGTGCCAAAAACATTCAGTACTTC CASSLGAGRGAKNIQYF
TRBD1 - TRBJ2-7 TRBV6-1 TGTGCCAGCGGCCTCAACCGGGACAGAATTTACGAGCAGTACTTC CASGLNRDRIYEQYF
TRBD2 - TRBJ2-1 TRBV20-1 TGCAGTGCTGTAGCGGGGAATGAGCAGTTCTTC CSAVAGNEQFF
- - TRBJ2-5 TRBV10-3 TGTGCCATCAGCCGGACACCGCAAGAGACCCAGTACTTC CAISRTPQETQYF
- - TRBJ2-3 TRBV28 TGTGCCAGCAGTTCCTTCACAGATACGCAGTATTTT CASSSFTDTQYF
TRBD1 - TRBJ2-3 TRBV5-1 TGCGCCAGCAGACCGACAGGGGGCAGCGGGGCAGATACGCAGTATTTT CASRPTGGSGADTQYF
- - TRBJ1-1 TRBV6-6 TGTGCCAGCAGTTACCCCGGGCTGAACACTGAAGCTTTCTTT CASSYPGLNTEAFF
TRBD2 - TRBJ2-1 TRBV6-1 TGTGCCAGCAGTGAAACCGTAGCGGGAGGCCAAAACTACAATGAGCAGTTCTTC CASSETVAGGQNYNEQFF
TRBD2 - TRBJ2-3 TRBV5-1 TGCGCCAGCAGGACGGGCTTTCTAGCGGGCACAGATACGCAGTATTTT CASRTGFLAGTDTQYF
TRBD1 - TRBJ2-5 TRBV5-1 TGCGCCAGCAGCGTTGACAGGGGTGAAGAGACCCAGTACTTC CASSVDRGEETQYF
TRBD2 - TRBJ2-7 TRBV28 TGTGCCAGCAAGAGGTTGGGAGGGAGGTCTTACGAGCAGTACTTC CASKRLGGRSYEQYF
- - TRBJ1-1 TRBV6-6 TGTGCCACCATAATAGCACCGAACACTGAAGCTTTCTTT CATIIAPNTEAFF
TRBD1 - TRBJ1-2 TRBV19 TGTGCCAGTAGTCCCGCCGGGACAGGGGGCTTTGGCTACACCTTC CASSPAGTGGFGYTF
- - TRBJ2-6 TRBV6-1 TGTGCCAGCAGTGTTCGATCTGGGGCCAACGTCCTGACTTTC CASSVRSGANVLTF
TRBD1 - TRBJ1-2 TRBV6-6 TGTGCCAGCAGTACAGGGGGGTATGGCTACACCTTC CASSTGGYGYTF
- - TRBJ2-1 TRBV28 TGTGCCAGCAGTTCCCGCTTCCTCACCTACAATGAGCAGTTCTTC CASSSRFLTYNEQFF
- - TRBJ1-5 TRBV28 TGTGCCAGCAGTTTAGGTTGGGGGGCGAAAAGCAATCAGCCCCAGCATTTT CASSLGWGAKSNQPQHF
- - TRBJ1-1 TRBV6-1 TGTGCCAGCAGTGAGGAAAGGAGTGTGAACACTGAAGCTTTCTTT CASSEERSVNTEAFF
- once TRBJ1-1 TRBV5-4 TGTGCCAGCAGCTTGGTTTGGGGGTACGGATCTGAAGCTTTCTTT CASSLVWGYGSEAFF
TRBD1 - TRBJ2-5 TRBV5-1 TGCGCCAGCAGCTTGGGTACAGGGGGAGAGACCCAGTACTTC CASSLGTGGETQYF
TRBD1 - TRBJ1-1 TRBV5-1 TGCGCCAGCAGCTTGGGTTATGGTCGGGACAGGGGATCTGAAGCTTTCTTT CASSLGYGRDRGSEAFF
- - TRBJ1-2 TRBV5-1 TGCGCCAGCAGCTTAGGGATTAACTATGGCTACACCTTC CASSLGINYGYTF
- - TRBJ1-2 TRBV6-1 TGTGCCAGCAGCCGCGCCCCCGAGGGCTACACCTTC CASSRAPEGYTF
- - TRBJ2-3 TRBV7-9 TGTGCCAGCAGCCTCCAAATGGACAGCCTGGGGACAACAGATACGCAGTATTTT CASSLQMDSLGTTDTQYF
- - TRBJ1-2 TRBV10-3 TGTGCCATCAGCCCCACCAGAACTCCTGGGAACTATGGCTACACCTTC CAISPTRTPGNYGYTF
- once TRBJ2-3 TRBV27 TGTGCCAGCAGCAGGGGGGGGAGGACAGATACGCAGTATTTT CASSRGGRTDTQYF
- - TRBJ1-2 TRBV30 TGTGCCTGGAGAGGGACGAGGGGCTATGGCTACACCTTC CAWRGTRGYGYTF
- - TRBJ2-1 TRBV7-9 TGTGCCAGCAGCGTGGGGTTCCATGAGCAGTTCTTC CASSVGFHEQFF
- - TRBJ2-7 TRBV11-2 TGTGCCAGCAGCTTAGTAGTCGGGAGCTACGAGCAGTACTTC CASSLVVGSYEQYF
TRBD2 - TRBJ2-5 TRBV5-1 TGCGCCAGCAGCTTGAGCGGGAGGCTCCAAGAGACCCAGTACTTC CASSLSGRLQETQYF
- - TRBJ2-3 TRBV7-9 TGTGCCAGCAGCTTAGTGGCAGATACGCAGTATTTT CASSLVADTQYF
- once TRBJ2-5 TRBV28 TGTGCCAGCAGGGGATCACAGGAAGCCCAGTACTTC CASRGSQEAQYF
TRBD1 - TRBJ1-1 TRBV30 TGTGCCTCTGACAGGGGAGCTGAAGCTTTCTTT CASDRGAEAFF
TRBD1 - TRBJ1-1 TRBV28 TGTGCCAGCAGTACACAGGGGGCGGTTAAAAACACTGAAGCTTTCTTT CASSTQGAVKNTEAFF
TRBD2 - TRBJ2-1 TRBV7-8 TGTGCCAGCAGCTTAGGGTCACTAGCGGGAGGGAATGAGCAGTTCTTC CASSLGSLAGGNEQFF
TRBD2 - TRBJ2-5 TRBV7-9 TGTGCCAGCAGCTCAGGGACTAGCGGGAGATGGATCGGGGAGACCCAGTACTTC CASSSGTSGRWIGETQYF
TRBD2 - TRBJ2-1 TRBV6-1 TGTGCCAGCAGACTAGCGGGAGGGCCTTATGAGCAGTTCTTC CASRLAGGPYEQFF
TRBD1 once TRBJ1-1 TRBV28 TGTGCCAGCAGTTTAGGCCGGGACAGGAACACTGAAGCTTTCTTT CASSLGRDRNTEAFF